This record looks at one T cell receptor (beta chain) sequence and its context. The use of a sample-barcoded 5' primer and a J-beta primer mix characterized a second PCR of about 6 to 12 cycles. One entry per CDR3 protein, called by TCRdb with MiXCR from the 5' RACE reads. In the table there are roughly 1.5 million distinct CDR3 sequences, approximately 39% of which are singletons. Every donor gave 9 to 10 milliliters of peripheral blood. This entry is derived from a study of blood T cells in healthy people across ages. The V end lost 3 bases, the J end lost 11 bases, and 19 bases lay between the germline ends. This CDR3 comprises 14 residues. The germline CDR1 and CDR2 sequences are MNHEY and SMNVEV (reference sequence).

The specimen was blood. This sequence joins TRBV27 and TRBJ2-5; D is perhaps TRBD1 or TRBD2 (5 bases each). This TCR came from a woman aged 18-35 years in good health. CDR3 sequence reads: CASSFQGELLEQYF. The CDR3 nucleotides are TGTGCCAGCAGTTTTCAGGGAGAATTGCTTGAGCAGTACTTC.